This TCR beta chain comes out of a study of CD8+ T cells in alopecia areata. Whole-study results and caveats: Among the top 100, expanded CD8+ clones, as well as scalp clonality, were significantly decreased by tofacitinib.

After isolation, RNA underwent reverse transcription to generate cDNA as the sequencing template. Here immunoSEQ multiplex PCR was the method, and the copy in TCRdb shows in-frame clones only, minus some. The data hold about 270,000 clones, with around 64% observed a single time. Treatment described: oral pan-JAK inhibitor, 5-10 mg twice daily. On this clone itself: Its antigen is not identified.

The CDR3 runs to 13 residues. Trimming shortened V by 1 base and J by 6 bases, and 8 bases separated the two germline ends. Germline V gene sequence: CDR1 LGHNA, CDR2 YNFKEQ. This sequence was found in a human donor with alopecia areata. The specimen comprised CD4+ T cells sorted from blood, sampled between weeks 51 and 54, from a patient treated with tofacitinib. The rearrangement links TRBV4-2 to TRBJ2-3; D perhaps matches TRBD2 (6 bases). The CDR3 sequence is CASSQGRGDTQYF. Written as DNA, the CDR3 is TGTGCCAGCAGCCAAGGACGGGGGGATACGCAGTATTTT.